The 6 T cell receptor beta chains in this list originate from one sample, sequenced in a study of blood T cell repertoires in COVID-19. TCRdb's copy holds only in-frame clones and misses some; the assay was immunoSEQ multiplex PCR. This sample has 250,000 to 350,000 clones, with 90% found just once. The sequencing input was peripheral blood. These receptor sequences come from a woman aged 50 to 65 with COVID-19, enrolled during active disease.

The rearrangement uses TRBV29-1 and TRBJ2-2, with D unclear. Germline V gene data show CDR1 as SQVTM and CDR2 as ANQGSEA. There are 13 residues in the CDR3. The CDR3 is CSCGSSFTGELFF. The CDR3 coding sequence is TGCAGTTGCGGCAGTTCATTCACCGGGGAGCTGTTTTTT.

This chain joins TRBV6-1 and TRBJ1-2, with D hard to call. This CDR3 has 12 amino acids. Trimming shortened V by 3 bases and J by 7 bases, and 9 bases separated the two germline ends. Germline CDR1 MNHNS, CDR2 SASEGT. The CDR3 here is CASSDRVLGYTF. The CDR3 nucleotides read TGTGCCAGCAGTGATCGGGTTCTTGGCTACACCTTC.

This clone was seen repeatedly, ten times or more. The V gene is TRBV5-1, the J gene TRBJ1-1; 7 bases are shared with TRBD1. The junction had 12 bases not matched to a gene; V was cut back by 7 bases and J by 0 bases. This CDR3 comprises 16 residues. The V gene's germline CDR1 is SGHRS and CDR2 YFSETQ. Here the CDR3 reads CASRNPGTVLNTEAFF. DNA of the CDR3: TGCGCCAGCCGCAATCCCGGGACAGTCCTGAACACTGAAGCTTTCTTT.

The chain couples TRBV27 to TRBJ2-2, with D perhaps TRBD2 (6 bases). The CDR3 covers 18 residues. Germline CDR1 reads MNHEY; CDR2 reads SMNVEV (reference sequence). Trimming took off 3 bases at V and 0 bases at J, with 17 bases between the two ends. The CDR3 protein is CASSFGGPVSANTGELFF. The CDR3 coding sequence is TGTGCCAGCAGTTTTGGAGGGCCAGTATCCGCGAACACCGGGGAGCTGTTTTTT.

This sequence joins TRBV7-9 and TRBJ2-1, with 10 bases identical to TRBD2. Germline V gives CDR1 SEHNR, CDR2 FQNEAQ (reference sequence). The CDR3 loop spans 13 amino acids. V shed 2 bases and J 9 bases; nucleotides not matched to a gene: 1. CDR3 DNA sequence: TGTGCCAGCAGCTTACTAGCGGGAGTTGAGCAGTTCTTC. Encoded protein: CASSLLAGVEQFF.

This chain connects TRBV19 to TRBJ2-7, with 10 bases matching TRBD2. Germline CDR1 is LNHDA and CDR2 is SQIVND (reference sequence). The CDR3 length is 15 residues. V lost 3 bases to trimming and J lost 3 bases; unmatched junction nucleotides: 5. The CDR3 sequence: CASSIRTSGGYEQYF. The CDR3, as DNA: TGTGCCAGTAGTATTAGGACTAGCGGAGGCTACGAGCAGTACTTC. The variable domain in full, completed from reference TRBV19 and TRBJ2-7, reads DGGITQSPKYLFRKEGQNVTLSCEQNLNHDAMYWYRQDPGQGLRLIYYSQIVNDFQKGDIAEGYSVSREKKESFPLTVTSAQKNPTAFYLCASSIRTSGGYEQYFGPGTRLTVT.